This TCR beta chain is drawn from a study of vaccination and CD4 T cells after COVID-19. Study results and caveats: Researchers report that 304 of 307 vaccine-specific clones in convalescent patients proved spike mono-reactive. The median SARS-CoV-2-reactive clonotype number increased from around 20 to 38, without statistical significance.

CD4+ T cells that had been cultured provided DNA sequenced with the Oncomine TCR Beta short-read assay. Genomic DNA was extracted from cultured CD4+ T cells. TCRdb processed the PCR reads anew with MiXCR; each CDR3 protein has one entry. The sample holds over 4,500 distinct CDR3 sequences, about 25% seen once. Treatment meaning: approximately 9-day PBMC culture with coronavirus spike peptide pools or control peptides (ViraFEST assay). Culture of some 1.9 million PBMCs per well took place with 10 IU/ml IL-2 and roughly 9.5 ug/ml peptide pools. Notes on this clonotype: The antigen is unknown.

Sample: CD4+ T cells from blood, cultured in vitro, taken after SARS-CoV-2 vaccination. This TCR was sampled from a human donor who had recovered from COVID-19.

The CDR3 is CASSRYRPTSGNTIYF. CDR3 coding DNA: TGTGCCAGCAGCCGTTATCGACCGACCTCTGGAAACACCATATATTTT. This chain joins TRBV28 and TRBJ1-3, with unresolved D. Trimming removed 6 bases from V and 0 bases from J, with 15 bases in between. The CDR3 loop spans 16 amino acids. CDR1 is MDHEN and CDR2 is SYDVKM in the germline V gene.